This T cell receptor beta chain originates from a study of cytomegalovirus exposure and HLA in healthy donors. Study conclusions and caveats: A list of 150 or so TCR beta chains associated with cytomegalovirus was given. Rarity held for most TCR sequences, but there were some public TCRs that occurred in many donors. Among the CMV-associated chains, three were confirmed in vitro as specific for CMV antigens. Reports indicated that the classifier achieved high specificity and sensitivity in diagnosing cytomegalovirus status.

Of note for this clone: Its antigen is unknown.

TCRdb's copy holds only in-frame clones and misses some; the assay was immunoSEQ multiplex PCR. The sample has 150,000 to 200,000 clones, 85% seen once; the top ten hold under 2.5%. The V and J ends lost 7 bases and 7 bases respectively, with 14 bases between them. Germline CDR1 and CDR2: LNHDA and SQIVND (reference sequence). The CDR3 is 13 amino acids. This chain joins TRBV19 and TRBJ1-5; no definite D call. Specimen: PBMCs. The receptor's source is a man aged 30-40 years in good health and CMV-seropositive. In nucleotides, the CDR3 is TGTGCCAGTACTTTTGCAGGAGGCCAGCCCCAGCATTTT. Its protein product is CASTFAGGQPQHF. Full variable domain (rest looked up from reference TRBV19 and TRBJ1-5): DGGITQSPKYLFRKEGQNVTLSCEQNLNHDAMYWYRQDPGQGLRLIYYSQIVNDFQKGDIAEGYSVSREKKESFPLTVTSAQKNPTAFYLCASTFAGGQPQHFGDGTRLSIL.